Each of the 27 T cell receptor beta chains below was sequenced from the same sample in a study of pediatric ulcerative colitis. Produced via immunoSEQ multiplex PCR; TCRdb's table is partial and in-frame only. Among 30,000 or so clones listed, roughly 86% were seen once. The sample was blood. These receptor sequences come from a boy aged 10-17 years with severe ulcerative colitis.

A single count supports this clone. The V call is TRBV27, the J call TRBJ1-2; unclear D gene. V lost 2 bases, J lost 2 bases, and 6 bases lay in between. From germline, CDR1 is MNHEY and CDR2 SMNVEV (reference sequence). The length of the CDR3 is 13 residues. CDR3 protein: CASSLGVNYGYTF. As DNA, the CDR3 is TGTGCCAGCAGTTTAGGCGTAAACTATGGCTACACCTTC.

This chain links TRBV6-6 with TRBJ1-5; D is ambiguous. V lost 2 bases to trimming and J lost 0 bases, with 8 bases between them. CDR1 and CDR2 (germline): MNHNY, SVGAGI (reference sequence). This CDR3 is 15 amino acids long. CDR3 region: CASSYPQNSNQPQHF. Here the CDR3 DNA reads TGTGCCAGCAGTTACCCCCAGAATAGCAATCAGCCCCAGCATTTT.

The chain links TRBV6-6 to TRBJ2-1; perhaps TRBD2 as D (6 bases). The CDR3 is 16 residues long. CDR1 MNHNY and CDR2 SVGAGI come from the germline V gene (reference sequence). Trimming cost V 0 bases and J 8 bases, with 17 bases left between them. The CDR3 coding sequence is TGTGCCAGCAGTTACTCTGCGGGGCCCATAGCCCATGAGCAGTTCTTC. Protein sequence: CASSYSAGPIAHEQFF.

V usage is TRBV27 and J usage is TRBJ2-7; 7 positions agree with TRBD1. The junction had 6 bases not matched to a gene; V was cut back by 5 bases and J by 2 bases. CDR1 and CDR2 from the germline V gene are MNHEY and SMNVEV (reference sequence). This CDR3 has 14 residues. The CDR3 loop is CASSPGQVPYEQYF. CDR3 coding DNA: TGTGCCAGCAGTCCCGGACAGGTCCCCTACGAGCAGTACTTC.

This clone was detected only once. The V gene is TRBV18, the J gene TRBJ2-1; possibly TRBD2 for D (5 bases). This CDR3 is built from 13 residues. With 0 bases removed from V and 10 bases from J, the gap between germline ends came to 10 bases. The germline V gene encodes CDR1 KGHSH and CDR2 LQKENI. CDR3 DNA: TGTGCCAGCTCACCACCGGACTCGGGGGAGCAGTTCTTC. It translates to CASSPPDSGEQFF.

The V and J genes are TRBV7-8 and TRBJ1-1, with unresolved D. With 5 bases removed from V and 8 bases from J, the gap between germline ends came to 12 bases. From germline, CDR1 is SGHVS and CDR2 FQNEAQ. This CDR3 is 12 amino acids long. The CDR3 loop is CASSNWTLEAFF. The CDR3 DNA is TGTGCCAGCAGCAATTGGACTTTAGAAGCTTTCTTT.

The rearrangement links TRBV6-4 to TRBJ2-2; 10 nucleotides match TRBD2. This CDR3 spans 17 amino acids. Germline assignment: CDR1 MRHNA and CDR2 SNTAGT. V lost 0 bases, J lost 3 bases, and 4 bases stayed unmatched. CDR3 region: CASSDSASGGDTGELFF. In DNA form, the CDR3 reads TGTGCCAGCAGTGACTCGGCTAGCGGGGGTGACACCGGGGAGCTGTTTTTT.

The chain links TRBV12-5 to TRBJ2-5; D is unresolved. The CDR3 has 11 amino acids. CDR1 and CDR2 (germline): LGHNT, FRNRAP. The ends were cut back, 2 bases at V and 5 bases at J, with 3 bases in the middle. CDR3 residues: CASGLWETQYF. The CDR3, as DNA: TGTGCTAGTGGTTTGTGGGAGACCCAGTACTTC.

V gene TRBV19 combines with J gene TRBJ1-5, with D possibly being TRBD1 (6 bases). V was trimmed by 10 bases and J by 7 bases, leaving 20 bases between them. The CDR3 runs to 14 residues. In germline, CDR1 is LNHDA, CDR2 SQIVND (reference sequence). This CDR3 is CATTSGGAGQPQHF. DNA for the CDR3: TGTGCCACCACCTCGGGGGGCGCAGGGCAGCCCCAGCATTTT. Based on the CDR3 plus reference TRBV19 and TRBJ1-5, the full variable domain is DGGITQSPKYLFRKEGQNVTLSCEQNLNHDAMYWYRQDPGQGLRLIYYSQIVNDFQKGDIAEGYSVSREKKESFPLTVTSAQKNPTAFYLCATTSGGAGQPQHFGDGTRLSIL.

The CDR3 is CASSPSQMNTGELFF. As DNA, the CDR3 is TGTGCCAGCTCACCGTCACAGATGAACACCGGGGAGCTGTTTTTT. V gene TRBV18 combines with J gene TRBJ2-2; the D is unclear. The CDR3 loop spans 15 amino acids. The V gene's germline CDR1 is KGHSH and CDR2 LQKENI. Trimming stripped 3 bases from V and 1 base from J, with 9 bases between.

The chain carries TRBV7-9 and TRBJ2-3; no clear D gene. CDR3 size: 17 residues. The germline V and J ends were trimmed by 1 base and 2 bases, with 16 bases remaining between them. Germline CDR1 is SEHNR and CDR2 is FQNEAQ (reference sequence). Written as DNA, the CDR3 is TGTGCCAGCAGCTTAGATTCAACAGAGCAATCCACAGATACGCAGTATTTT. It encodes CASSLDSTEQSTDTQYF.

The chain links TRBV5-1 to TRBJ1-2; perhaps TRBD1 as D (6 bases). The germline V gene encodes CDR1 SGHRS and CDR2 YFSETQ. V lost 3 bases, J lost 4 bases, and 10 bases lay in between. This CDR3 is 13 amino acids long. In DNA, the CDR3 is TGCGCCAGCAGCTCGGGACAAGCCTATGGCTACACCTTC. It specifies CASSSGQAYGYTF.

This chain uses TRBV2 with TRBJ1-2, with TRBD1 identical over 10 bases. The junction had 6 bases not matched to a gene; V was cut back by 4 bases and J by 7 bases. The CDR3 totals 14 residues. Germline loops: CDR1 SNHLY, CDR2 FYNNEI. CDR3 sequence reads: CASSVRQGAGGYTF. In DNA, the CDR3 is TGTGCCAGCAGTGTTCGACAGGGGGCGGGTGGCTACACCTTC.

V and J are TRBV7-9 and TRBJ1-6; unclear D gene. Per germline, CDR1 SEHNR and CDR2 FQNEAQ (reference sequence). The CDR3 has 14 residues. Deletions cut 5 bases from V and 12 bases from J, with 17 bases between. The CDR3 region is CASSPDTLRGPLHF. CDR3 DNA: TGTGCCAGCAGCCCCGACACCCTTCGGGGACCCCTCCACTTT. Based on the CDR3 plus reference TRBV7-9 and TRBJ1-6, the full variable domain is DTGVSQNPRHKITKRGQNVTFRCDPISEHNRLYWYRQTLGQGPEFLTYFQNEAQLEKSRLLSDRFSAERPKGSFSTLEIQRTEQGDSAMYLCASSPDTLRGPLHFGNGTRLTVT.

This clone was seen a single time. The J gene is TRBJ1-2, the V gene TRBV6-4, with unresolved D. Germline V gene lookup returns CDR1 MRHNA and CDR2 SNTAGT. V lost 4 bases to trimming and J lost 5 bases, with 14 bases between them. The CDR3 loop spans 14 amino acids. CDR3 nucleotides: TGTGCCAGCAGTGTAGAGGCAGGCGCATATGGCTACACCTTC. Protein product: CASSVEAGAYGYTF.

V usage is TRBV11-3 and J usage is TRBJ2-3; TRBD2 aligns across 11 bases. Trimming at V came to 7 bases and at J to 2 bases, leaving 8 bases not matched to a gene. In germline, CDR1 is SGHNT, CDR2 YENEEA. The CDR3 runs to 16 residues. The CDR3 reads CASNVRLAGLTDTQYF. The CDR3 coding sequence is TGTGCCAGCAACGTACGACTAGCGGGGCTCACAGATACGCAGTATTTT.

The gene calls are TRBV6-5 and TRBJ1-2; 8 bases line up with TRBD1. This CDR3 contains 13 residues. Germline V lookup: CDR1 MNHEY, CDR2 SVGAGI. V was pared by 6 bases and J by 7 bases, with 7 bases of the junction left unmatched. The CDR3: CASRSGTGRGYTF. CDR3 DNA sequence: TGTGCCAGCAGATCTGGGACAGGTCGTGGCTACACCTTC.

V usage is TRBV5-1 and J usage is TRBJ1-1; weak D call: TRBD1 (5 bases). The CDR3 length is 15 residues. The V and J ends lost 0 bases and 2 bases respectively, with 11 bases between them. Germline values: CDR1 SGHRS, CDR2 YFSETQ. The CDR3 DNA sequence: TGCGCCAGCAGCTTGGTTGCCAGGGACAACACTGAAGCTTTCTTT. Its translation: CASSLVARDNTEAFF.

This clone was recorded a few times. The chain uses TRBV6-1 and TRBJ1-1, with D possibly being TRBD1 (6 bases). The CDR3 runs 11 residues. CDR1 is MNHNS, CDR2 SASEGT, per germline. The V and J ends lost 7 bases and 6 bases respectively, with 9 bases between them. This CDR3 is CASKGVAEAFF. CDR3 in DNA: TGTGCCAGCAAGGGGGTCGCTGAAGCTTTCTTT.

The chain couples TRBV9 to TRBJ1-3; tentatively, D is TRBD1 (6 bases). This CDR3 has 14 amino acids. V lost 4 bases to trimming and J lost 8 bases, with 16 bases between them. From germline, CDR1 is SGDLS and CDR2 YYNGEE. The CDR3 sequence: CASSRTGYADTIYF. CDR3 bases: TGTGCCAGCAGCCGCACAGGGTACGCGGACACCATATATTTT.

The rearrangement joins TRBV19 to TRBJ1-2; 7 nucleotides agree with TRBD1. In germline, CDR1 is LNHDA, CDR2 SQIVND (reference sequence). After removal of 7 bases from V and 0 bases from J, the junction contained 8 bases not matched to a gene. The CDR3 totals 15 residues. CDR3 amino acids: CASNPGTASNYGYTF. In nucleotides, the CDR3 is TGTGCCAGTAATCCCGGGACAGCCTCTAACTATGGCTACACCTTC.

The chain carries TRBV5-1 and TRBJ1-1; the match to TRBD1 covers 10 bases. Germline-derived CDR1 and CDR2 are SGHRS and YFSETQ. This CDR3 region has 16 residues. J lost 1 base, V lost 4 bases, and 7 bases had no gene match. The CDR3 nucleotides are TGCGCCAGCAGCGACAGGGGGCCTTTGGCGAACACTGAAGCTTTCTTT. Its protein is CASSDRGPLANTEAFF.

V and J are TRBV15 and TRBJ2-7; D might be TRBD1 (6 bases). The germline V gene encodes CDR1 LNHNV and CDR2 YYDKDF (reference sequence). The length of the CDR3 is 15 residues. The germline V and J ends were trimmed by 3 bases and 5 bases, with 17 bases remaining between them. The CDR3 bases are TGTGCCACCAGCAGGTTAATTACAGGGAACGACGAGCAGTACTTC. Its translation is CATSRLITGNDEQYF.

This clone showed up just once. J is TRBJ2-1 and V is TRBV6-5; D might be TRBD1 (6 bases). Germline CDR1 reads MNHEY; CDR2 reads SVGAGI. The CDR3 has 14 amino acids. With 5 bases removed from V and 2 bases from J, the gap between germline ends came to 10 bases. In nucleotides, the CDR3 is TGTGCCAGCAGTCCAGGGGATACCTACAATGAGCAGTTCTTC. Its translation: CASSPGDTYNEQFF.

In this sample, this clone turned up a few times. The V and J genes are TRBV19 and TRBJ1-1, with D tentatively TRBD1 (5 bases). Deletions cut 3 bases from V and 1 base from J, with 15 bases between. Germline CDR1 reads LNHDA; CDR2 reads SQIVND (reference sequence). This CDR3 has 16 residues. CDR3 in DNA: TGTGCCAGTAGTATTTCACCGGGACTGAGGAACACTGAAGCTTTCTTT. Translating gives CASSISPGLRNTEAFF.

The V call is TRBV5-1, the J call TRBJ2-4, with 7 nucleotides matching TRBD1. J gave up 3 bases and V 4 bases, and 4 bases lay outside the gene matches. Germline V gene sequence: CDR1 SGHRS, CDR2 YFSETQ. This CDR3 has 14 residues. The CDR3 DNA reads as TGCGCCAGCAGCCCGGGACAGAACAAAAACATTCAGTACTTC. Its translation is CASSPGQNKNIQYF.

This clone was counted between two and nine times. The chain recombines TRBV19 with TRBJ1-5, with 10 bases fitting TRBD1. V shed 10 bases, J shed 6 bases, and the junction held 9 bases outside the gene matches. CDR1 and CDR2 (germline): LNHDA, SQIVND (reference sequence). The CDR3 is 14 amino acids. The CDR3 protein is CATTPGQGFQPQHF. In nucleotides, the CDR3 is TGTGCCACGACCCCGGGACAGGGGTTTCAGCCCCAGCATTTT.